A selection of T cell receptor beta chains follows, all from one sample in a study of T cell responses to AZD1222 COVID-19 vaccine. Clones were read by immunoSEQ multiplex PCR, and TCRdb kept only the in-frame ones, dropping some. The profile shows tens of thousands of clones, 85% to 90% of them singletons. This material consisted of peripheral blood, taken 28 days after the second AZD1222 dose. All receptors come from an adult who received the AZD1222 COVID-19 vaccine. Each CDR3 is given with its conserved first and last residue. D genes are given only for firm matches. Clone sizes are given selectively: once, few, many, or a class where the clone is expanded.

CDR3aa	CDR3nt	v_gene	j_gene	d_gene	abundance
CASSLAGGRDEKLFF	TGTGCCAGCAGCTTAGCGGGGGGAAGGGATGAAAAACTGTTTTTT	TRBV7-9	TRBJ1-4	-	-
CASNILSNQPQHF	TGTGCCAGCAATATCCTTAGCAATCAGCCCCAGCATTTT	TRBV2	TRBJ1-5	-	-
CASMGLAGAIF	TGTGCCAGCATGGGGTTGGCAGGGGCCATTTTT	TRBV28	TRBJ1-3	-	few
CASSLRGFAGGDNEQFF	TGCGCCAGCAGCTTGAGGGGTTTTGCGGGGGGAGACAATGAGCAGTTCTTC	TRBV5-1	TRBJ2-1	TRBD2	-
CASSQDYGAEQYF	TGTGCCAGCAGCCAAGATTACGGGGCCGAGCAGTACTTC	TRBV14	TRBJ2-7	-	-
CASSDGISLHF	TGTGCCAGCAGCGACGGTATAAGTCTGCACTTC	TRBV6-5	TRBJ2-7	-	-
CASSPPYRGIEAFF	TGTGCCAGCTCACCACCATACAGGGGTATTGAAGCTTTCTTT	TRBV18	TRBJ1-1	TRBD1	-
CASSSIRYGYTF	TGTGCCAGCAGTAGTATTCGCTATGGCTACACCTTC	TRBV28	TRBJ1-2	-	-
CASSQVNIAGGPGGELFF	TGCGCCAGCAGCCAAGTCAATATAGCGGGGGGGCCTGGCGGGGAGCTGTTTTTT	TRBV4-3	TRBJ2-2	TRBD2	-
CAISVQDSNQPQHF	TGTGCCATCAGTGTACAGGATAGCAATCAGCCCCAGCATTTT	TRBV10-3	TRBJ1-5	-	-
CASSQGGNMGEQYF	TGCGCCAGCAGCCAAGGGGGGAATATGGGAGAGCAGTACTTC	TRBV4-1	TRBJ2-7	-	-
CASSQGTEVSYEQYF	TGTGCCAGCAGCCAAGGGACAGAAGTCTCCTACGAGCAGTACTTC	TRBV4-2	TRBJ2-7	-	-
CASSSGQGGLETQYF	TGTGCCAGCAGCTCTGGACAGGGCGGTTTGGAGACCCAGTACTTC	TRBV7-9	TRBJ2-5	TRBD1	once
CASSLVASVEAGELFF	TGTGCCAGCAGCTTAGTTGCTAGCGTTGAGGCCGGGGAGCTGTTTTTT	TRBV7-6	TRBJ2-2	-	-
CASSFEGNEQYF	TGTGCCAGCAGTTTTGAGGGCAACGAGCAGTACTTC	TRBV27	TRBJ2-7	-	-
CASSIFFRQDKSSYNSPLHF	TGTGCCAGTAGTATTTTTTTCCGACAGGACAAAAGCTCCTATAATTCACCCCTCCACTTT	TRBV19	TRBJ1-6	-	-
CASRRDSTFAGELFF	TGTGCCAGTCGCCGGGACAGTACGTTTGCCGGGGAGCTGTTTTTT	TRBV5-4	TRBJ2-2	TRBD1	-
CASSRDRENYGYTF	TGTGCCAGTAGTAGGGACAGGGAAAACTATGGCTACACCTTC	TRBV19	TRBJ1-2	TRBD1	-
CASSQDIGNTGELFF	TGCGCCAGCAGCCAAGATATCGGGAACACCGGGGAGCTGTTTTTT	TRBV4-3	TRBJ2-2	-	-
CASSTPSSGTTDTQYF	TGCGCCAGCAGCACACCCTCTAGCGGAACCACAGATACGCAGTATTTT	TRBV5-1	TRBJ2-3	TRBD2	-
CASSPRRTGLDYGYTF	TGTGCCAGCAGCCCAAGACGGACAGGGCTTGACTATGGCTACACCTTC	TRBV7-2	TRBJ1-2	TRBD1	-
CASSSLAGGHGNEQFF	TGTGCCAGCAGTTCGTTAGCGGGGGGGCATGGCAATGAGCAGTTCTTC	TRBV6-5	TRBJ2-1	TRBD2	-
CATSKYRDTYEQYF	TGTGCCACCAGCAAATACCGGGACACCTACGAGCAGTACTTC	TRBV15	TRBJ2-7	-	-
CSSHRELNTEAFF	TGCAGCAGTCACAGGGAATTGAACACTGAAGCTTTCTTT	TRBV29-1	TRBJ1-1	-	-
CASSDSGTRSYNEQFF	TGTGCCAGTAGTGATTCCGGGACCCGCTCCTACAATGAGCAGTTCTTC	TRBV19	TRBJ2-1	-	-
CASTTVTEAFF	TGTGCCAGCACCACCGTCACTGAAGCTTTCTTT	TRBV28	TRBJ1-1	-	-
CASSLAARTSYNEQFF	TGTGCCAGCAGCTTAGCGGCTAGAACTTCCTACAATGAGCAGTTCTTC	TRBV7-2	TRBJ2-1	-	-
CASSAQYRGGGSPLHF	TGTGCCAGCAGCGCACAGTACAGGGGTGGGGGTTCACCCCTCCACTTT	TRBV9	TRBJ1-6	TRBD1	-
CASSLGGQDTEAFF	TGTGCCAGCAGCTTAGGGGGGCAGGACACTGAAGCTTTCTTT	TRBV5-5	TRBJ1-1	-	-
CASSFRPGTGEKLFF	TGTGCCAGCAGCTTTCGCCCAGGGACAGGCGAAAAACTGTTTTTT	TRBV7-8	TRBJ1-4	TRBD1	-
CASSSTYEQYF	TGTGCCAGCAGCTCGACTTACGAGCAGTACTTC	TRBV7-9	TRBJ2-7	-	-
CASSLGQGSSYEQYF	TGTGCCAGCAGCTTAGGCCAGGGGTCCTCCTACGAGCAGTACTTC	TRBV7-2	TRBJ2-7	-	once
CASRRTGGNVGELFF	TGTGCCAGCAGGAGGACAGGGGGAAATGTCGGGGAGCTGTTTTTT	TRBV6-5	TRBJ2-2	TRBD1	-
CASSVDGLGSGANVLTF	TGTGCCAGCAGCGTAGATGGGCTGGGCTCTGGGGCCAACGTCCTGACTTTC	TRBV9	TRBJ2-6	-	-
CASSILETGYYYGYTF	TGTGCCAGTAGTATATTAGAGACAGGGTACTACTATGGCTACACCTTC	TRBV19	TRBJ1-2	TRBD1	-
CASSQLGSAGELFF	TGTGCCAGCAGCCAATTAGGGTCGGCCGGGGAGCTGTTTTTT	TRBV3-1/TRBV3-2	TRBJ2-2	-	-
CASSPPGQGGYEQYF	TGTGCCAGCTCACCACCCGGACAGGGTGGCTACGAGCAGTACTTC	TRBV18	TRBJ2-7	TRBD1	-
CASSLDSYGYTF	TGTGCCAGCAGTTTAGACAGTTATGGCTACACCTTC	TRBV28	TRBJ1-2	-	once
CASSLLAGGNNEQFF	TGTGCCAGCAGCCTCCTAGCGGGGGGTAACAATGAGCAGTTCTTC	TRBV11-3	TRBJ2-1	TRBD2	-
CASSLVGRSSSYNSPLHF	TGTGCCAGCAGTTTAGTGGGTCGTAGCTCCTCCTATAATTCACCCCTCCACTTT	TRBV27	TRBJ1-6	-	-
CASSSPCSNQPQHF	TGTGCCAGCAGCTCCCCATGTAGCAATCAGCCCCAGCATTTT	TRBV12-1	TRBJ1-5	-	-
CASSYRQGAGEQYF	TGTGCCAGCAGTTACCGACAGGGGGCAGGCGAGCAGTACTTC	TRBV6-5	TRBJ2-7	TRBD1	-
CASTPGHTAYEQYF	TGTGCCAGCACCCCCGGGCACACAGCCTACGAGCAGTACTTC	TRBV6-5	TRBJ2-7	-	-
CASSPRASEGYTF	TGTGCCAGCTCACCACGTGCATCAGAGGGCTACACCTTC	TRBV18	TRBJ1-2	-	-
CASSLARVTGPGETQYF	TGCGCCAGCAGCTTGGCCAGGGTTACGGGGCCCGGGGAGACCCAGTACTTC	TRBV5-1	TRBJ2-5	-	-
CASTPAGTGYHEQYF	TGTGCCAGCACCCCCGCTGGGACAGGGTACCACGAGCAGTACTTC	TRBV28	TRBJ2-7	TRBD1	-